Each of the 13 T cell receptor beta chains below was sequenced from the same sample in a study of cytomegalovirus exposure and HLA in healthy donors. The primer mix had 60 Vbeta and 13 Jbeta primers. Profiled with immunoSEQ multiplex PCR; TCRdb holds only in-frame clones, not every one. The table has about 160,000 clones, around 85% seen once. Sequencing was performed on PBMCs. These receptors were taken from a man aged 35 to 55 in good health and CMV-seronegative.

The chain links TRBV7-2 to TRBJ2-3; TRBD2 matches at 14 bases. The CDR3 runs to 16 residues. V lost 4 bases to trimming and J lost 2 bases; unmatched junction nucleotides: 2. Germline CDR1 SGHTA, CDR2 FQGNSA. The DNA of the CDR3 is TGTGCCAGCAGCTCGACTAGCGGGGGGGTCACAGATACGCAGTATTTT. Translated, it gives CASSSTSGGVTDTQYF.

The CDR3, as DNA: TGCGCCAGCAGGCCGGGGGGGACCTACGAGCAGTACTTC. It encodes CASRPGGTYEQYF. The chain carries TRBV5-1 and TRBJ2-7, with 8 bases that match TRBD2. The CDR3 sequence is 13 residues long. Germline V gene sequence: CDR1 SGHRS, CDR2 YFSETQ. V dropped 5 bases and J dropped 2; count of bases not matched to a gene: 3.

The V gene is TRBV15, the J gene TRBJ1-2; TRBD1 is a possible D gene (5 bases). Trimming took off 8 bases at V and 7 bases at J, with 20 bases between the two ends. Germline lookup yields CDR1 LNHNV and CDR2 YYDKDF (reference sequence). The CDR3 runs 14 residues. The CDR3 is CATELNRGIGGYTF. DNA for the CDR3: TGTGCCACCGAGCTCAACCGGGGGATAGGTGGCTACACCTTC.

This clone was observed a single time. The chain employs TRBV27 and TRBJ2-7, with TRBD1 identical over 11 bases. Germline V gene lookup returns CDR1 MNHEY and CDR2 SMNVEV (reference sequence). CDR3 length equals 15 residues. Losses at the gene ends were 6 bases for V and 2 bases for J; bases not matched to a gene: 6. This CDR3 reads CASRGSGQGAYEQYF. The DNA for the CDR3 is TGTGCCAGCAGAGGCTCGGGACAGGGGGCCTACGAGCAGTACTTC.

Turning to this clone: Other nucleotide sequences in the sample specify the same CDR3. The rearrangement joins TRBV5-1 to TRBJ2-2; TRBD2 aligns across 10 bases. Trimming cost V 1 base and J 2 bases; bases outside gene matches: 2. The CDR3 covers 16 residues. CDR1 SGHRS and CDR2 YFSETQ come from the germline V gene. The CDR3: CASSLTSGVNTGELFF. CDR3 sequence (DNA): TGCGCCAGCAGCTTGACTAGCGGGGTCAACACCGGGGAGCTGTTTTTT.

The J gene is TRBJ1-2, the V gene TRBV5-1; TRBD1 agrees at 9 bases. The CDR3 is 14 residues long. Germline V gene data show CDR1 as SGHRS and CDR2 as YFSETQ. V gave up 4 bases and J gave up 5 bases; unmatched junction bases: 6. CDR3 nucleotide sequence: TGCGCCAGCAGCCTCACACAGGGGGCGTATGGCTACACCTTC. Protein sequence: CASSLTQGAYGYTF.

In this sample, this clone turned up a few times. The chain couples TRBV7-9 to TRBJ2-7; 8 bases fit TRBD1. Looked up from germline, CDR1 is SEHNR and CDR2 is FQNEAQ (reference sequence). Trimming removed 1 base from V and 2 bases from J; junction bases left unmatched: 4. CDR3 length: 15 amino acids. CDR3 coding DNA: TGTGCCAGCAGCTTAGTCAGGGGGCAAGCCTACGAGCAGTACTTC. Encoded protein: CASSLVRGQAYEQYF.

Points on this clone: Other DNA sequences within the sample encode an identical CDR3. This chain joins TRBV7-2 and TRBJ1-2; D might be TRBD1 (5 bases). Trimming cost V 2 bases and J 3 bases, with 7 bases left between them. Germline CDR1 SGHTA, CDR2 FQGNSA. This CDR3 comprises 13 residues. The CDR3 nucleotides are TGTGCCAGCAGCTTACAGGGTGACTATGGCTACACCTTC. As protein: CASSLQGDYGYTF.

CDR3 bases: TGTGCCTGGAGTTACAGGGGAACCTACGAGCAGTACTTC. Translated, it gives CAWSYRGTYEQYF. This chain uses TRBV30 with TRBJ2-7; TRBD1 aligns across 7 bases. CDR3 length: 13 residues. Trimming at V came to 2 bases and at J to 2 bases, leaving 3 bases not matched to a gene. Looked up from germline, CDR1 is GTSNPN and CDR2 is SVGIG (reference sequence).

The sample holds one count of this clone. This chain links TRBV6-6 with TRBJ2-7; tentatively, D is TRBD1 (5 bases). The V and J ends lost 10 bases and 1 base respectively, with 14 bases between them. The length of the CDR3 is 13 residues. Looked up from germline, CDR1 is MNHNY and CDR2 is SVGAGI (reference sequence). The CDR3 nucleotides are TGTGCCACCGGCTTTGACAGTTCCTACGAGCAGTACTTC. This sequence encodes CATGFDSSYEQYF.

The chain employs TRBV4-1 and TRBJ1-2; unclear D gene. This CDR3 is built from 13 residues. V lost 1 base and J 4 bases, leaving 7 bases between the germline ends. In germline, CDR1 is MGHRA, CDR2 YSYEKL. This CDR3 is CASSQGGLYGYTF. CDR3 DNA: TGCGCCAGCAGCCAAGGTGGCCTCTATGGCTACACCTTC.

This clone came up once. The rearrangement links TRBV7-3 to TRBJ2-1; D is possibly TRBD2 (5 bases). This CDR3 region has 13 residues. V was pared by 1 base and J by 8 bases, with 9 bases between. CDR1 is SGHTA, CDR2 FQGTGA, per germline. The DNA of the CDR3 is TGTGCCAGCAGCTTAATGGGAGAGGATGAGCAGTTCTTC. Translated, it gives CASSLMGEDEQFF.

The table lists this clone with a few counts. The genes are TRBV10-2 and TRBJ2-3, with no clear D. The V and J ends lost 0 bases and 2 bases respectively, with 15 bases between them. This CDR3 spans 17 amino acids. The V gene's germline CDR1 is WSHSY and CDR2 SAAADI. CDR3 residues: CASSESVGQADTDTQYF. For the CDR3, the DNA is TGCGCCAGCAGTGAGTCGGTCGGTCAGGCCGACACAGATACGCAGTATTTT.